This T cell receptor (beta chain) derives from a study of PD-1 blockade in classical Hodgkin lymphoma. Overall study findings and caveats: There remain no defined causes for the repertoire differences, which possibly reflect disease activity or prior therapy. According to reports, newly diagnosed patients had lower baseline TCR diversity than healthy donors, and relapsed/refractory patients had lower baseline TCR diversity still. Baseline diversity resembling that of newly diagnosed patients was seen in complete responders.

Sequenced by immunoSEQ multiplex PCR; TCRdb stores in-frame clones only, minus some. The sample records around 21,000 clones, 65% to 80% being singletons. The CDR3 covers 15 residues. The J segment lost 3 bases and the V segment lost 8 bases, leaving 5 bases of the junction unmatched. The germline V gene has CDR1 MDHEN and CDR2 SYDVKM. Time point meaning: cycle 4 day 1 (C4D1), after more than 5 weeks of nivolumab. Each patient experienced a relapse that followed autologous stem cell transplantation, and brentuximab vedotin exposure varied. This clone occurred a few times. What it recognizes is unknown.

The sequence was collected from a human donor with classical Hodgkin lymphoma. Specimen: peripheral blood mononuclear cells (PBMCs), collected before the fourth cycle of nivolumab. The chain links TRBV28 to TRBJ2-1, with TRBD2 identical over 12 bases. The CDR3 DNA reads TGTGCCAGCCATACTAGCGGGAGGAGCTACAATGAGCAGTTCTTC. It yields the protein CASHTSGRSYNEQFF.